Presented here are 6 T cell receptor beta chains from one specimen sequenced in a study of blood T cell repertoires in COVID-19. Data came from immunoSEQ multiplex PCR; TCRdb stores just in-frame clones and leaves some out. In the table there are over 200,000 clones, under 90% of which are singletons. Sequencing was performed on peripheral blood. The source is a man between 60 and 75 years old who had recovered from COVID-19.

In its sample, this clone was seen once. The CDR3 coding sequence is TGTGCCAGCTCACCCAGGGTTGGCACAGATACGCAGTATTTT. Amino acid sequence: CASSPRVGTDTQYF. The rearrangement joins TRBV18 to TRBJ2-3; tentatively, D is TRBD1 (5 bases). Trimming left V 3 bases short and J 1 base short, with 8 bases between. CDR1 and CDR2 (germline): KGHSH, LQKENI. This CDR3 comprises 14 residues.

The chain uses TRBV7-3 and TRBJ2-3; TRBD1 is a possible D gene (6 bases). The CDR3 covers 13 residues. Germline V gene lookup returns CDR1 SGHTA and CDR2 FQGTGA. The V end was cut by 4 bases, the J end by 6 bases, with 11 bases between. CDR3 protein: CASSSGDMDTQYF. Written as DNA, the CDR3 is TGTGCCAGCAGCTCAGGGGATATGGATACGCAGTATTTT.

This clone was counted once. This rearrangement joins TRBV30 to TRBJ1-1; 8 positions agree with TRBD1. Trimming cost V 3 bases and J 1 base; bases outside gene matches: 7. Germline V gene data show CDR1 as GTSNPN and CDR2 as SVGIG (reference sequence). CDR3 size: 15 residues. DNA of the CDR3: TGTGCCTGGAGGCAGGACAGGGCGAGGAACACTGAAGCTTTCTTT. Protein: CAWRQDRARNTEAFF.

This clone was detected only once. The chain carries TRBV25-1 and TRBJ2-3; TRBD1 matches 9 bases. This CDR3 comprises 16 residues. From germline, CDR1 is MGHDK and CDR2 SYGVNS. V lost 5 bases, J lost 5 bases, and 11 bases stayed unmatched. For the CDR3, the DNA is TGTGCCAGCAGTCCTAAGGGGTACAGGGGGCAAGATACGCAGTATTTT. Protein product: CASSPKGYRGQDTQYF.

V is TRBV19 and J is TRBJ2-3; the D gene is possibly TRBD2 (6 bases). The germline V gene encodes CDR1 LNHDA and CDR2 SQIVND (reference sequence). The V end lost 5 bases, the J end lost 6 bases, and 21 bases lay between the germline ends. This CDR3 comprises 16 residues. The CDR3 DNA follows: TGTGCCAGTAGTTCGTCAACTAGCTATGGGAAGGATACGCAGTATTTT. This encodes CASSSSTSYGKDTQYF.

The chain combines TRBV12-5 with TRBJ2-1; no reliable D call. The CDR3 consists of 14 residues. The V gene's germline CDR1 is LGHNT and CDR2 FRNRAP. The V and J ends lost 1 base and 8 bases respectively, with 12 bases between them. CDR3 loop: CASGLGHPSDEQFF. The CDR3 region has the DNA TGTGCTAGTGGTTTGGGGCACCCCTCAGATGAGCAGTTCTTC. Filled out from reference TRBV12-5 and TRBJ2-1, the complete variable domain reads DARVTQTPRHKVTEMGQEVTMRCQPILGHNTVFWYRQTMMQGLELLAYFRNRAPLDDSGMPKDRFSAEMPDATLATLKIQPSEPRDSAVYFCASGLGHPSDEQFFGPGTRLTVL.